The 32 T cell receptor delta chains below all came from one sample that was sequenced in a study of γδ T cells in repeated Plasmodium falciparum infection. TCRdb made new clone calls on the multiplex PCR reads using CATT. The repertoire holds tens of thousands of delta-chain clones, with 1.6% as singletons. Bulk repertoires came from Vgamma9/Vdelta2+ or Vdelta2-negative gammadelta T cells flow-sorted from PBMC. The sequenced sample consisted of gamma-delta T cells from blood. All receptors come from a pool of human donors (malaria-infected and uninfected, not separated).

This clone was seen more than once but under ten times. V gene TRDV1 combines with J gene TRDJ1; no firm D call. The J gene was not available in TCRdb and was assigned here by matching the DNA to germline segments. The ends were cut back, 1 base at V and 1 base at J, with 25 bases in the middle. The CDR3 spans 20 residues. CDR1 TSWWSYY and CDR2 QGS come from the germline V gene. The CDR3 spells CALGERERSGLYCFTDKLIF. CDR3 DNA sequence: TGTGCTCTTGGGGAACGGGAACGATCCGGCCTATACTGTTTCACCGATAAACTCATCTTT.

The rearrangement links TRDV1 to TRDJ1; 10 nucleotides line up with TRDD3. As TCRdb names no J gene, one was assigned here on the basis of a DNA match to germline. Germline lookup yields CDR1 TSWWSYY and CDR2 QGS. CDR3 length: 13 residues. CDR3 bases: TGTTCGGCCCCCCTGGGGGATATCTCTAAACTCATCTTT. This translates into CSAPLGDISKLIF.

This clone was seen ten or more times. V and J are TRDV1 and TRDJ1, with 10 bases aligning to TRDD3. V lost 0 bases to trimming and J lost 4 bases; unmatched junction nucleotides: 20. Germline V gives CDR1 TSWWSYY, CDR2 QGS. The CDR3 extends over 21 amino acids. The CDR3 protein is CALGELCPTELLGDCCDKLIF. In DNA form, the CDR3 reads TGTGCTCTTGGGGAACTCTGTCCTACAGAGCTACTGGGGGATTGCTGCGATAAACTCATCTTT.

Concerning this clone itself: This DNA translates differently at residue 8 from the TCRdb protein, which is that of a much larger clone; a read error is likely, and the protein shown is the DNA's own translation. This rearrangement joins TRDV1 to TRDJ1; D may be TRDD3 (5 bases). The J gene was missing in TCRdb and was found by matching the end of the DNA to germline. CDR3 length: 15 residues. Trimming left V 0 bases short and J 5 bases short, with 13 bases between. CDR1 and CDR2 (germline): TSWWSYY, QGS. The CDR3 loop is CALGELRLGPDKLIF. The CDR3 DNA reads as TGTGCTCTTGGGGAACTGAGGCTGGGCCCTGATAAACTCATCTTT.

Concerning this clone: The protein recorded in TCRdb matches a much larger clone and deviates from this DNA's translation at residue 11, suggesting a read error; the protein here is obtained by translating the DNA. The CDR3 DNA is TGTGCTCTTGGGGGGGGCGTCCTCAGGATACACTCGTACACCGATAAACTCATCTTT. Protein product: CALGGGVLRIHSYTDKLIF. The chain couples TRDV1 to TRDJ1; D might be TRDD3 (6 bases). As TCRdb names no J gene, one was assigned here on the basis of a DNA match to germline. The CDR3 runs to 19 residues. Germline CDR1 reads TSWWSYY; CDR2 reads QGS. The ends were cut back, 4 bases at V and 0 bases at J, with 24 bases in the middle.

At least ten counts were recorded for this clone. The TCRdb record carries a much larger clone's protein, which differs from this DNA's translation at residue 17; a read error is the likely cause, and the protein listed here is the DNA translation. The rearrangement joins TRDV2 to TRDJ1; the match to TRDD3 covers 12 bases. Since TCRdb gives no J gene, matching the DNA to germline was used here to assign it. This CDR3 spans 22 amino acids. V lost 0 bases and J lost 1; bases outside the gene matches: 20. Germline V lookup: CDR1 GEAIGNYY, CDR2 EKD. CDR3 DNA: TGTGCCTGTGACACCGTCAGAACTGGGGGATACCTCAATGTAAGACCCACCGATAAACTCATCTTT. This sequence encodes CACDTVRTGGYLNVRPTDKLIF.

This clone was counted between two and nine times. A single base is all that separates this from a far larger clone, so a read error is likely. The same CDR3 is also encoded by other DNA sequences in this sample. This chain links TRDV1 with TRDJ1; D gene ambiguous. TCRdb lists no J gene, so it was determined here by aligning the DNA to germline. CDR3 length: 19 residues. V was trimmed by 0 bases and J by 0 bases, leaving 20 bases between them. Germline CDR1 and CDR2: TSWWSYY and QGS. DNA for the CDR3: TGTGCTCTTGGGGAACTCGCCTTTCCGTATGGTCCGTACACCGATAAACTCATCTTT. It yields the protein CALGELAFPYGPYTDKLIF.

This clone was detected only a few times. TCRdb's entry gives the protein of a much larger clone, which mismatches this DNA's translation at residue 7, likely from a read error; the protein reported here is translated from the DNA. The V call is TRDV3, the J call TRDJ1; 7 positions agree with TRDD3. No J gene was available from TCRdb, and it was assigned here by a germline match of the DNA. V gave up 5 bases and J gave up 1 base; unmatched junction bases: 7. The CDR3 spans 13 residues. The germline V gene encodes CDR1 TVYSNPD and CDR2 GDNSRS (reference sequence). The CDR3 here is CALLGTPTDKLIF. The CDR3 DNA follows: TGTGCCCTACTGGGGACCCCCACCGATAAACTCATCTTT.

Comment on this clone: The TCRdb record carries a much larger clone's protein, which differs from this DNA's translation at residue 3; a read error is the likely cause, and the protein listed here is the DNA translation. The chain has TRDV2 and TRDJ1, with unresolved D. As TCRdb names no J gene, one was assigned here on the basis of a DNA match to germline. The CDR3 has 16 amino acids. Germline V gives CDR1 GEAIGNYY, CDR2 EKD. The CDR3 is CARDTEEEEGTDKLIF. The CDR3 nucleotides are TGTGCCCGTGACACCGAGGAAGAAGAGGGCACCGATAAACTCATCTTT.

Notes on this clone: The mismatch at residue 14 between this DNA's translation and the TCRdb protein of a much larger clone likely reflects a read error; the protein shown is translated from the DNA. The chain uses TRDV1 and TRDJ1; the match to TRDD3 covers 8 bases. The J gene was not available in TCRdb and was assigned here by matching the DNA to germline segments. With 3 bases clipped from V and 7 bases from J, the junction kept 19 bases outside the gene matches. The V gene's germline CDR1 is TSWWSYY and CDR2 QGS. The length of the CDR3 is 18 residues. CDR3 in amino acids: CALGESHLVRGISSKLIF. DNA for the CDR3: TGTGCTCTTGGGGAGTCACACCTCGTCCGGGGGATATCGAGTAAACTCATCTTT.

This clone was recorded a few times. Translating this DNA gives a protein that differs at residue 8 from the TCRdb one, which belongs to a much larger clone; a read error is likely, and the protein shown is this translation. This chain joins TRDV1 and TRDJ1; TRDD3 agrees at 7 bases. Trimming removed 7 bases from V and 2 bases from J; junction bases left unmatched: 7. Germline CDR1 reads TSWWSYY; CDR2 reads QGS. The CDR3 runs to 14 residues. The chain's CDR3 is CALVWGAQTDKLIF. The CDR3 coding sequence is TGTGCTCTTGTCTGGGGGGCGCAAACCGATAAACTCATCTTT.

To note about this clone: The amino acid sequence in TCRdb belongs to a much larger clone and departs from this DNA's translation at residue 5, likely a sequencing read error; the sequence shown is translated from the DNA. V usage is TRDV1 and J usage is TRDJ1, with a possible D match to TRDD2 (5 bases). The J gene is not listed in TCRdb, so it was assigned here from a DNA match to germline. CDR3 length: 14 amino acids. With 4 bases removed from V and 6 bases from J, the gap between germline ends came to 15 bases. The germline CDR1 and CDR2 sequences are TSWWSYY and QGS. The CDR3 loop reads CALGAPSWVYKLIF. The CDR3 region has the DNA TGTGCTCTTGGGGCCCCTTCGTGGGTCTATAAACTCATCTTT.

This clone was counted at least ten times. A much larger clone is a single base away; this may be a read error. In the same sample, other DNA sequences code for this CDR3. The V gene is TRDV1, the J gene TRDJ1; 8 bases match TRDD3. The CDR3 consists of 20 residues. Per the germline V gene, CDR1 is TSWWSYY and CDR2 is QGS. CDR3 coding DNA: TGTGCCCTTGGGGATCTTATACTCTTTTCTGGGGGAACGTACACCGATAAACTCATCTTT. Its translation is CALGDLILFSGGTYTDKLIF.

About this clone itself: The TCRdb protein, from a much larger clone, departs from this DNA's translation at residue 17, likely by read error; the protein shown derives from the DNA. V usage is TRDV1 and J usage is TRDJ1, with D tentatively TRDD3 (6 bases). TCRdb offers no J gene call, so here the DNA was matched to germline to obtain one. Germline V gives CDR1 TSWWSYY, CDR2 QGS. The CDR3 is 20 amino acids. The CDR3 sequence: CALGTIFAGGGYWYTDELIF. The DNA of the CDR3 is TGTGCTCTTGGGACCATCTTTGCCGGGGGAGGTTACTGGTACACCGATGAACTCATCTTT.

With regard to this clone: The mismatch at residue 8 between this DNA's translation and the TCRdb protein of a much larger clone likely reflects a read error; the protein shown is translated from the DNA. The chain uses TRDV1 and TRDJ2, with a tentative D call TRDD3 (5 bases). The germline CDR1 and CDR2 sequences are TSWWSYY and QGS. V lost 2 bases and J 6 bases, leaving 19 bases between the germline ends. The CDR3 covers 17 residues. The chain's CDR3 is CALGEFDRGSLSAQLFF. CDR3 DNA sequence: TGTGCTCTTGGGGAATTTGATCGGGGGTCCTTGTCAGCACAACTCTTCTTT.

This clone showed up just a few times. Just one base apart from a much larger clone, this may be a read error. The V and J genes are TRDV1 and TRDJ1, with D possibly TRDD3 on 7 matching bases. Looked up from germline, CDR1 is TSWWSYY and CDR2 is QGS. The ends were cut back, 1 base at V and 4 bases at J, with 25 bases in the middle. The CDR3 sequence is 19 residues long. Written as DNA, the CDR3 is TGTGCTCTTGGGGAACCTACTTCCTCCCAACTGGGGTGTTTCGATAAACTCATCTTT. Protein sequence: CALGEPTSSQLGCFDKLIF.

In its sample, this clone was seen a few times. This DNA's translation and the protein TCRdb lists, from a much larger clone, do not match at residue 9, likely due to a read error; the protein shown is translated from the DNA. J is TRDJ1 and V is TRDV2; 8 nucleotides agree with TRDD3. V was clipped by 3 bases and J by 0 bases; unmatched bases: 14. This CDR3 is 18 amino acids long. Germline CDR1 GEAIGNYY, CDR2 EKD. As DNA, the CDR3 is TGTGCCTGTGACCCTATACTGGGGGGCTTCTCGTACACCGATAAACTCATCTTT. Its protein is CACDPILGGFSYTDKLIF.

The chain combines TRDV1 with TRDJ1, with a tentative D call TRDD2 (6 bases). Since TCRdb gives no J gene, matching the DNA to germline was used here to assign it. The V gene's germline CDR1 is TSWWSYY and CDR2 QGS. The CDR3 loop spans 25 amino acids. With 3 bases removed from V and 3 bases from J, the gap between germline ends came to 44 bases. CDR3 nucleotides: TGTGCTCTTGGGGACAGAGCAGTTTGGTCCTTCCCACTGCGGCAAGGGGTTCCACGCGCCGATAAACTCATCTTT. Amino acids: CALGDRAVWSFPLRQGVPRADKLIF.

On this clone itself: The protein TCRdb lists belongs to a much larger clone and differs from this DNA's translation at residue 7, which points to a read error; the protein shown is made from the DNA. The V call is TRDV2, the J call TRDJ1, with 8 bases matching TRDD3. Here the J gene was assigned by germline matching of the DNA, as TCRdb has none. In germline, CDR1 is GEAIGNYY, CDR2 EKD. The CDR3 extends over 17 amino acids. The CDR3 bases are TGTGCTTGTGACACCCTACCCCGGGGGGATAACACCGATAAACTCATCTTT. This encodes CACDTLPRGDNTDKLIF.

Of note for this clone: TCRdb has a much larger clone's protein, which differs at residue 17 from the translation of this DNA, likely because of a read error; what is shown is the protein translated from the DNA. V gene TRDV1 was called; the J gene was not; the table names TRDD3, a call not compared with the DNA. The germline V gene has CDR1 TSWWSYY and CDR2 QGS. The CDR3 length is 19 residues. CDR3 sequence: CALGELIAPLGVLTDKPIF. CDR3 DNA: TGTGCTCTTGGGGAACTAATCGCCCCACTGGGGGTTCTTACCGATAAACCCATCTTT.

This clone is medium-sized by share. The J gene is TRDJ1, the V gene TRDV1; 9 bases map to TRDD3. The CDR3 is made up of 18 amino acids. With 5 bases clipped from V and 0 bases from J, the junction kept 13 bases outside the gene matches. Germline CDR1 is TSWWSYY and CDR2 is QGS. The CDR3 nucleotides are TGTGCTCTTGGGTTCTACGAATCTGGGGGATTGTACACCGATAAACTCATCTTT. This codes for CALGFYESGGLYTDKLIF.

This clone was seen more than once but under ten times. This DNA translates differently at residue 17 from the TCRdb protein, which is that of a much larger clone; a read error is likely, and the protein shown is the DNA's own translation. The genes are TRDV1 and TRDJ1, with TRDD3 identical over 8 bases. The CDR3 runs 19 residues. Germline lookup yields CDR1 TSWWSYY and CDR2 QGS. Here the CDR3 reads CALGVLTGGRPDYTDKPIF. CDR3 DNA: TGTGCTCTTGGGGTACTAACTGGGGGGCGACCCGATTACACCGATAAACCCATCTTT.

With respect to this clone: Translating this DNA gives a protein that differs at residue 7 from the TCRdb one, which belongs to a much larger clone; a read error is likely, and the protein shown is this translation. The chain recombines TRDV3 with TRDJ1; the match to TRDD3 covers 11 bases. The J gene, not given by TCRdb, was assigned here from a germline match of the nucleotide sequence. The V segment lost 2 bases and the J segment 0 bases; nucleotides outside the gene matches: 17. The CDR3 covers 19 residues. Germline-derived CDR1 and CDR2 are TVYSNPD and GDNSRS (reference sequence). CDR3 sequence reads: CAFLLPCWGIPFYTDKLIF. The DNA for the CDR3 is TGTGCCTTTCTACTTCCTTGCTGGGGGATACCCTTTTACACCGATAAACTCATCTTT.

As to this clone: A read error may produce the germline difference seen at one junction end. This chain uses TRDV2 with TRDJ1; 12 bases agree with TRDD3. No J segment appears in TCRdb, so it was assigned here by matching the sequence to germline. The germline CDR1 and CDR2 sequences are GEAIGNYY and EKD. The CDR3 contains 20 residues. CDR3 bases: TGTGCCTGTGACACCGGGTCGCTGGGGGATACGCGGGTTAGTACCGATAGACTCATCTTT. This translates into CACDTGSLGDTRVSTDRLIF.

This clone was detected only a few times. The TCRdb record carries a much larger clone's protein, which differs from this DNA's translation at residue 20; a read error is the likely cause, and the protein listed here is the DNA translation. With the J gene uncalled, the V gene is TRDV1; the table calls TRDD3, which could not be checked here. Germline V gives CDR1 TSWWSYY, CDR2 QGS. The CDR3 sequence is 21 residues long. The CDR3, as DNA: TGTGCTCTTGGGGTCCCTAACTGGGGGATACCCTCCGTCGGGTACACCGATAAACTCACCTTT. Translating it yields CALGVPNWGIPSVGYTDKLTF.

This clone was recorded a few times. It may be a read error: a sequence one base away is much more abundant. The rearrangement joins TRDV1 to TRDJ1; 10 bases agree with TRDD3. Because TCRdb records no J gene, it was assigned here through a match of the DNA to germline. This CDR3 is built from 24 residues. Germline V gene data show CDR1 as TSWWSYY and CDR2 as QGS. Written as DNA, the CDR3 is TGTGCCCTTGGGCTTCTAATATTTGGGCCCCTCCCCTTACTGGGGGATGAAAGCACCGATAAACTCATCTTT. It is translated as CALGLLIFGPLPLLGDESTDKLIF.

In the case of this clone: The protein recorded in TCRdb matches a much larger clone and deviates from this DNA's translation at residue 12, suggesting a read error; the protein here is obtained by translating the DNA. This chain connects TRDV2 to TRDJ1; 7 bases line up with TRDD3. The J gene, left out of TCRdb, was set here by checking the DNA against germline. Germline values: CDR1 GEAIGNYY, CDR2 EKD. CDR3 length: 17 residues. J lost 3 bases, V lost 1 base, and 13 bases had no gene match. The DNA of the CDR3 is TGTGCCTGTGACACTGGGGGGGATTACCGGTACGCCGATAAACTCATCTTT. Its protein product is CACDTGGDYRYADKLIF.

Comment on this clone: This likely came from a read error, as a far larger clone is one base away. Other DNA sequences from this sample encode an identical CDR3 as well. J gene calling gave no result, while the V gene is TRDV1; TRDD3 is the table's D call, not checked against the DNA. The CDR3 extends over 25 amino acids. Germline lookup yields CDR1 TSWWSYY and CDR2 QGS. The CDR3 DNA reads TGTGCTCTTGGGGAGAATTCCTACCTTGGTCTGGGGGATACGCGTATGATTTGGTACACCGATAAGCTCATCTTT. Its translation is CALGENSYLGLGDTRMIWYTDKLIF.

About this clone itself: TCRdb attributes to this sequence the protein of a much larger clone, which differs from the DNA translation at residue 17; a read error is likely, and the protein displayed is translated from the DNA. The J gene is TRDJ1, the V gene TRDV1, with 11 bases fitting TRDD3. CDR3 length: 18 amino acids. Germline V gives CDR1 TSWWSYY, CDR2 QGS. CDR3 DNA sequence: TGTGCTCTTGGGGAACTTTACTGGGGGATAAGGTACACCGATAAACTCACCTTT. The encoded protein is CALGELYWGIRYTDKLTF.

Remarks on this clone: The protein recorded in TCRdb matches a much larger clone and deviates from this DNA's translation at residue 5, suggesting a read error; the protein here is obtained by translating the DNA. The chain combines TRDV1 with TRDJ2, with a weak D call TRDD3 (6 bases). The J gene is absent in TCRdb and was assigned here via DNA matching to germline. The CDR3 covers 19 residues. V was cut by 5 bases and J by 0 bases, with 22 bases left in between. CDR1 is TSWWSYY, CDR2 QGS, per germline. CDR3 residues: CALGKREWGGPSLTAQLFF. CDR3 bases: TGTGCTCTTGGGAAACGGGAATGGGGGGGCCCCTCTTTGACAGCACAACTCTTCTTT.

This clone was recorded a few times. A far larger clone is a single base away, which makes a read error likely. This specimen includes other DNA sequences encoding the same CDR3. The CDR3 DNA sequence: TGTGCTCTTGGGGAAGATCCGCCCCTTCCCCAGTTGTCCACCTGGCAACTCATCTTT. As protein: CALGEDPPLPQLSTWQLIF. The gene calls are TRDV1 and TRDJ1; possibly TRDD2 for D (6 bases). Germline matching of the DNA provided the J gene here, since TCRdb leaves it blank. The V end was cut by 2 bases, the J end by 9 bases, with 31 bases between. Germline CDR1 is TSWWSYY and CDR2 is QGS. There are 19 residues in the CDR3.

There are a few counts of this clone. Being one base from a much bigger clone, this may be a read error. The CDR3 reads CALGQECLLGDTVRLIF. CDR3 nucleotide sequence: TGTGCTCTTGGGCAAGAGTGTCTACTGGGGGATACCGTAAGACTCATCTTT. The chain couples TRDV1 to TRDJ1; 12 nucleotides align to TRDD3. TCRdb is silent on the J gene; assignment here came from matching the DNA to germline. This CDR3 comprises 17 residues. The junction had 17 bases not matched to a gene; V was cut back by 5 bases and J by 10 bases. The germline V gene has CDR1 TSWWSYY and CDR2 QGS.